The source of this T cell receptor (beta chain) is a study of OX40 agonist ivuxolimab in advanced cancers. Study-level results: Nonresponders included some who also had low normalized T-cell clonal expansion. By week 6 at 0.1 to 3.0 mg/kg, blood CD4+ and CD8+ T cells had expanded clonally.

The CDR3 has 11 residues. Germline V CDR1 and CDR2: MNHNY, SVGAGI (reference sequence). After removal of 6 bases from V and 10 bases from J, the junction contained 4 bases not matched to a gene. As concerns this clone: Its antigen is not known.

Produced via immunoSEQ multiplex PCR; TCRdb's table is partial and in-frame only. The table has about 33,000 clones, roughly 68% seen once. The source is an adult with an advanced solid tumor such as melanoma, head and neck, liver or kidney cancer. V usage is TRBV6-6 and J usage is TRBJ2-5; 8 bases map to TRBD1. The sequencing here drew on CD4+ or CD8+ T cells sorted from blood, taken in a trial of the OX40 agonist ivuxolimab. This CDR3 is CASRNDRGQYF. The CDR3 DNA reads as TGTGCCAGCAGGAACGACAGGGGCCAGTACTTC.